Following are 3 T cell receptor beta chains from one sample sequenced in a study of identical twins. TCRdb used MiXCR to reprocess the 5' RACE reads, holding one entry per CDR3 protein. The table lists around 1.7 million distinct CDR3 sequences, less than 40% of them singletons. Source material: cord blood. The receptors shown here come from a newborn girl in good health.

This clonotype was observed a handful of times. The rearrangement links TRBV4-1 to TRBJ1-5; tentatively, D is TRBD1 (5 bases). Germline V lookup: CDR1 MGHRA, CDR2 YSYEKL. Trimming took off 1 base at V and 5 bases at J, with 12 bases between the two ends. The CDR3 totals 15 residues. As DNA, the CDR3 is TGCGCCAGCAGCCAAGTCGGGGCAGGGCATCAGCCCCAGCATTTT. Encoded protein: CASSQVGAGHQPQHF.

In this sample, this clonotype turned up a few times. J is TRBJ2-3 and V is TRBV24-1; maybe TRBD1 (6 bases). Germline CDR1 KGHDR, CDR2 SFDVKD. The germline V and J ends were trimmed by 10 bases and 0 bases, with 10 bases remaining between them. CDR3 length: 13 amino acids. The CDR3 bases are TGTGCCACTGCAGGGGCTAGCACAGATACGCAGTATTTT. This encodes CATAGASTDTQYF.

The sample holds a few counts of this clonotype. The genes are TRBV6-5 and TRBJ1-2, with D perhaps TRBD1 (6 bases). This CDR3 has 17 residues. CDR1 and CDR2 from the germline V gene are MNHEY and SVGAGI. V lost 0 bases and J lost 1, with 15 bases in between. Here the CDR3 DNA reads TGTGCCAGCAGTTACTCGGCAGGGGCGACCTTTAACTATGGCTACACCTTC. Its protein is CASSYSAGATFNYGYTF.